This T cell receptor (beta chain) was retrieved from a study of T cell responses to AZD1222 COVID-19 vaccine (dated by TCRdb to about 2021). Background on the whole study: AZD1222 recipients with second doses at about 4 weeks or about 12 weeks were pooled, because spike-specific TCR depth and breadth did not differ between schedules. TCR sequencing was performed for some 250 trial participants, of whom around 200 were given two doses of AZD1222 and around 26 were given two doses of MenACWY control vaccine. Trial participants were enrolled into age subgroups of 18-55, 56-69 and 70-plus years, which contained approximately 150, 30 and 60 TCR-sequenced participants, respectively.

Study-level results and caveats: Conclusions about previously exposed vaccinees are limited, since just five or six AZD1222 recipients were seropositive for SARS-CoV-2 at baseline. The whole spike protein was spanned by vaccine-associated CD4 TCRs, and dominant responses were seen in regions 160-218 and 743-854. In the small 56-69-year group, the increase in depth fell short of significance, most likely because of low power. Reportedly, close to half of the unique spike-specific TCRs recognized epitopes lying outside the regions that are mutated in the B.1.351 and B.1.1.7 variants. After two AZD1222 doses, spike-specific TCR breadth and depth were significantly higher than at day 0 and than in MenACWY recipients. Because no day 14 peak-response samples were available, repertoires were characterized only after the peak T cell response. Participants were mostly white British, with more females than males. The authors suggested clonal diversity may have been underestimated.

The label giving this sample's time point can be read as: baseline before first vaccination. Vaccinee samples came from UK trials COV001 and COV002, including a single-blind randomized controlled phase 2/3 trial of AZD1222 (ChAdOx1 nCoV-19) in healthy adults. For TCRbeta chain sequencing, PBMC samples were collected from trial participants at day 0 and at day 28 after the second dose. According to the germline V gene, CDR1 reads LGHNT and CDR2 reads FRNRAP. Relative to germline, V is 1 base shorter and J is 0 bases shorter, with 12 bases between their ends. The CDR3, cysteine through phenylalanine, is 16 amino acids long. Only the CDR3 part of the read is kept: 48 bases, read in frame from the first base. Worth noting for this clone: The specificity of this receptor is unknown. Per-base qualities were not stored, and no clone one base away is much larger.

The CDR3 regions of human TCRbeta chains were analyzed by immunosequencing. In the original analysis: Repertoire TCRs were checked for matches against a reference library of SARS-CoV-2-specific TCRs that had been generated using the MIRA antigen-specificity platform. Breadth meant the fraction of unique TCRs that were SARS-CoV-2-associated, whereas depth meant the fraction of total T cells that were SARS-CoV-2-associated. Each spike-specific TCR was assigned to its reactive spike region and to a CD4 or CD8 class using the MIRA data. Log10-transformed breadth and depth values were compared by one-way ANOVA with Sidak's multiple comparisons tests. TCRdb took over this immuneACCESS table, retaining in-frame rearrangements with V and J assigned. Such tables are incomplete; in checked studies, under half of the missing clones stem from an unresolved V gene, and the remainder is unexplained. That table furnishes V, J and clone size, whereas the DNA furnished D and trimming. The sample data list around 85,000 clones, and roughly 85% of these were observed just once. The ten largest make up 6.3% of the sample.

Here the sequenced sample was peripheral blood, taken on day 0 of AZD1222 vaccination. The receptor was derived from an adult in good health. The V and J segments used are TRBV12-5 and TRBJ2-5; a tentative D call is TRBD1 (5 bases match). The CDR3 has the sequence CASGLGQKMYQETQYF. The bases are TGTGCTAGTGGTTTGGGACAGAAAATGTACCAAGAGACCCAGTACTTC.